Below are 10 T cell receptor beta chains sequenced from a single sample in a study of T-cell reconstitution after alpha-beta-depleted transplantation in children. During its preparation, the TCRbeta library received unique molecular identifiers. TCRdb re-called the PCR reads with MiXCR, one entry per CDR3 protein. In the table there are approximately 800,000 distinct CDR3 sequences, about 16% of which are singletons. Sequences were derived from PBMCs, mostly from graft donor cells, sampled 360 days after TCRalphabeta/CD19-depleted stem cell transplant. Every receptor here comes from a male patient between 5 and 17 years old who had a stem cell transplant for acute lymphoblastic leukemia, so the T cells may come from the graft donor.

This chain joins TRBV29-1 and TRBJ2-3, with 9 bases aligning to TRBD1. Trimming at V came to 7 bases and at J to 2 bases, leaving 7 bases not matched to a gene. This CDR3 is built from 14 residues. From germline, CDR1 is SQVTM and CDR2 ANQGSEA. DNA for the CDR3: TGCAGCGCCCGGACAGGGGCCGACACAGATACGCAGTATTTT. Its protein product is CSARTGADTDTQYF.

This chain links TRBV15 with TRBJ2-6; no clear D. V was pared by 1 base and J by 0 bases, with 4 bases between. Looked up from germline, CDR1 is LNHNV and CDR2 is YYDKDF (reference sequence). The CDR3 spans 15 residues. The CDR3 reads CATSRGASGANVLTF. CDR3 DNA: TGTGCCACCAGCAGAGGAGCCTCTGGGGCCAACGTCCTGACTTTC.

The chain recombines TRBV11-2 with TRBJ2-1; 14 positions match TRBD2. CDR3 length equals 18 residues. Germline values: CDR1 SGHAT, CDR2 FQNNGV. V shed 3 bases, J shed 4 bases, and the junction held 8 bases outside the gene matches. The CDR3 DNA follows: TGTGCCAGCAGCTTGAGACTAGCGGGAGGGAAGGGGTACAATGAGCAGTTCTTC. This gives the protein CASSLRLAGGKGYNEQFF.

The rearrangement links TRBV20-1 to TRBJ2-7, with 7 bases matching TRBD2. The CDR3 sequence is 12 residues long. V was pared by 0 bases and J by 12 bases, with 8 bases of the junction left unmatched. Germline CDR1 reads DFQATT; CDR2 reads SNEGSKA (reference sequence). The CDR3 DNA reads TGCAGTGCTAGAGAGGGCGGGGGTCGCGGGTACTTC. It yields the protein CSAREGGGRGYF.

This clonotype was seen just once. The chain recombines TRBV18 with TRBJ2-1, with D possibly being TRBD2 (6 bases). Looked up from germline, CDR1 is KGHSH and CDR2 is LQKENI. Between the trimmed V and J ends, which lost 4 bases and 8 bases, there was a span of 12 bases. The CDR3 is 13 amino acids. Here the CDR3 DNA reads TGTGCCAGCTCACGGACTACCCGTGATGAGCAGTTCTTC. This gives the protein CASSRTTRDEQFF. The variable domain in full, with the rest retrieved from reference TRBV18 and TRBJ2-1, is NAGVMQNPRHLVRRRGQEARLRCSPMKGHSHVYWYRQLPEEGLKFMVYLQKENIIDESGMPKERFSAEFPKEGPSILRIQQVVRGDSAAYFCASSRTTRDEQFFGPGTRLTVL.

This clonotype was observed a few times. J is TRBJ2-7 and V is TRBV5-1, with 8 bases aligning to TRBD1. The V and J ends lost 3 bases and 2 bases, in that order; junction bases with no gene match: 13. CDR3 size: 17 residues. Germline V gives CDR1 SGHRS, CDR2 YFSETQ. The CDR3 bases are TGCGCCAGCAGCTCGCTCAAACAGGGGGTAAAGGCCTACGAGCAGTACTTC. This encodes CASSSLKQGVKAYEQYF.

This clonotype turned up a few times. V is TRBV19 and J is TRBJ2-4; D call uncertain. V was pared by 6 bases and J by 5 bases, with 8 bases between. Per germline, CDR1 LNHDA and CDR2 SQIVND (reference sequence). The CDR3 has 12 amino acids. CDR3: CASRGEQNIQYF. In DNA, the CDR3 is TGTGCCAGTAGGGGCGAACAAAACATTCAGTACTTC.

This chain uses TRBV15 with TRBJ2-3; maybe TRBD2 (5 bases). Trimming took 5 bases from V and 4 from J, leaving 13 bases between them. The CDR3 runs 14 residues. Germline assignment: CDR1 LNHNV and CDR2 YYDKDF (reference sequence). In DNA form, the CDR3 reads TGTGCCACCAGCTTCCGGGAAGAATCAGATACGCAGTATTTT. Encoded protein: CATSFREESDTQYF.

This clonotype was seen more than once but under ten times. The chain recombines TRBV24-1 with TRBJ2-2; D gene uncertain. From germline, CDR1 is KGHDR and CDR2 SFDVKD. V lost 7 bases, J lost 3 bases, and 5 bases lay in between. CDR3 length: 12 amino acids. The CDR3 DNA reads as TGTGCCACCAGGAAGGACACCGGGGAGCTGTTTTTT. This encodes CATRKDTGELFF.

This clonotype was counted only a few times. This sequence joins TRBV13 and TRBJ2-1; TRBD2 matches 10 bases. The CDR3 covers 18 residues. The germline CDR1 and CDR2 sequences are PRHDT and FYEKMQ (reference sequence). Trimming at V came to 3 bases and at J to 5 bases, leaving 13 bases not matched to a gene. The CDR3: CASSFPTSGIKDDNEQFF. CDR3 DNA sequence: TGTGCCAGCAGCTTCCCAACTAGCGGGATAAAGGACGACAATGAGCAGTTCTTC.